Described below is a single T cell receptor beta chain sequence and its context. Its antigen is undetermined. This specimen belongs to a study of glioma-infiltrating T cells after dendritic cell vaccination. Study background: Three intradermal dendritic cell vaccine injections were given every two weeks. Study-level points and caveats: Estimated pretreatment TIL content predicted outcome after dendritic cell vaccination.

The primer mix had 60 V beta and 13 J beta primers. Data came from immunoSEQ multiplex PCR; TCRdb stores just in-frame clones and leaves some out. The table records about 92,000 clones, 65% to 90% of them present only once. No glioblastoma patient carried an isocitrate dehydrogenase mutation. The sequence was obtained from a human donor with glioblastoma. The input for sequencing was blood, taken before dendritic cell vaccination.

Here the CDR3 reads CASSQGESGGADTQYF. The CDR3 coding sequence is TGCGCCAGCAGCCAAGGGGAGAGCGGGGGGGCAGATACGCAGTATTTT. The rearrangement uses TRBV4-3 and TRBJ2-3; TRBD2 agrees at 10 bases. Germline CDR1 LGHNA, CDR2 YSLEER. The CDR3 has 16 amino acids. J was trimmed by 4 bases and V by 1 base; bases with no gene match: 5.